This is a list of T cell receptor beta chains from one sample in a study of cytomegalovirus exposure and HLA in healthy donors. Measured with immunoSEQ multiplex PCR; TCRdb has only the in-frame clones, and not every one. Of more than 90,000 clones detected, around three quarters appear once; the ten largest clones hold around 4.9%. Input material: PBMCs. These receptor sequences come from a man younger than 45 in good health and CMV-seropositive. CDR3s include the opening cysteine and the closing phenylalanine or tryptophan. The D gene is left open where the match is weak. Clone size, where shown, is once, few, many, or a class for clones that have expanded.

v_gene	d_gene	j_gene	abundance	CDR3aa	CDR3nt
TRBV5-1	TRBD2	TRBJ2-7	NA	CASSLVGGGFYEQYF	TGCGCCAGCAGCTTGGTGGGCGGGGGGTTTTACGAGCAGTACTTC
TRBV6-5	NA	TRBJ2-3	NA	CASTGQGGYTDTQYF	TGTGCCAGTACCGGGCAGGGGGGATACACAGATACGCAGTATTTT
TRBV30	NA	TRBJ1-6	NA	CAWNPDTSFPLHF	TGTGCCTGGAACCCAGACACCTCCTTCCCCCTCCACTTT
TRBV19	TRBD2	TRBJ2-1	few	CASSMSAGGEQFF	TGTGCCAGTAGTATGTCGGCGGGGGGTGAGCAGTTCTTC
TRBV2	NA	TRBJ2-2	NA	CARSAGTLNTGELFF	TGTGCCAGGAGTGCGGGGACACTAAACACCGGGGAGCTGTTTTTT
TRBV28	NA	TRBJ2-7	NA	CASSSDLEGRYEQYF	TGTGCCAGCAGTTCGGACTTGGAGGGGAGGTACGAGCAGTACTTC
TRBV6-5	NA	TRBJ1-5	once	CATYRATGNQPQHF	TGTGCCACCTATCGAGCAACGGGCAATCAGCCCCAGCATTTT
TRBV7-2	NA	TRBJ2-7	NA	CASSLIAGPYEQYF	TGTGCCAGCAGCTTAATAGCAGGGCCCTACGAGCAGTACTTC
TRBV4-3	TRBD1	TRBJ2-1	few	CASSLGQGAWEQFF	TGCGCCAGCAGCCTGGGACAGGGGGCTTGGGAGCAGTTCTTC
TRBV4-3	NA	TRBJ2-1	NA	CASSPTARGSGNEQFF	TGCGCCAGCAGCCCCACGGCCAGGGGAAGTGGCAATGAGCAGTTCTTC
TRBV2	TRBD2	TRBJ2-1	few	CASSVQPGGGEQFF	TGTGCCAGCAGTGTGCAACCCGGCGGGGGAGAGCAGTTCTTC
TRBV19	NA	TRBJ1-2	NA	CASSIGRANYGYTF	TGTGCCAGTAGTATCGGTCGAGCTAACTATGGCTACACCTTC
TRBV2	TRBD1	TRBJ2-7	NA	CASSGQAILSYEQYF	TGTGCCAGCAGCGGACAGGCGATCCTATCCTACGAGCAGTACTTC
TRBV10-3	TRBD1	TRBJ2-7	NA	CATGTGEFYEQYF	TGTGCCACTGGGACAGGGGAGTTCTACGAGCAGTACTTC
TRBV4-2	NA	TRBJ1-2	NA	CASSQDKAGRGYTF	TGTGCCAGCAGCCAAGATAAGGCAGGGAGGGGCTACACCTTC
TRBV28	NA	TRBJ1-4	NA	CASSFSGSNEKLFF	TGTGCCAGCAGTTTTTCGGGATCTAATGAAAAACTGTTTTTT
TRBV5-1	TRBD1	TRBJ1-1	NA	CASSLNTGVFTEAFF	TGCGCCAGCAGCTTAAACACAGGGGTGTTCACTGAAGCTTTCTTT
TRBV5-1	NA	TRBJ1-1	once	CASSPGQPGNTEAFF	TGCGCCAGCAGCCCCGGACAGCCGGGGAACACTGAAGCTTTCTTT
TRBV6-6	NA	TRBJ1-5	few	CATTLGGSNQPQHF	TGTGCCACAACACTGGGGGGTAGCAATCAGCCCCAGCATTTT
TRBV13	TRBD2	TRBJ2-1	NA	CASSLPSGGAHEQFF	TGTGCCAGCAGCTTACCTAGCGGGGGGGCCCATGAGCAGTTCTTC
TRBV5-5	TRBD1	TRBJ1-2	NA	CASSLVIGTADYGYTF	TGTGCCAGCAGCTTGGTTATTGGGACAGCAGACTATGGCTACACCTTC
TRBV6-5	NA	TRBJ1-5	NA	CASRRAGYDQPQHF	TGTGCCAGCCGTAGGGCGGGGTACGATCAGCCCCAGCATTTT
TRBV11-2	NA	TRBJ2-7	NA	CASSLDLAVRSYEQYF	TGTGCCAGCAGCTTAGATCTGGCGGTCCGCTCCTACGAGCAGTACTTC
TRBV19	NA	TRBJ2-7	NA	CASSRQDSYEQYF	TGTGCCAGTAGTAGACAGGACTCCTACGAGCAGTACTTC
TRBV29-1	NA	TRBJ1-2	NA	CSVEVAGNYGYPF	TGCAGCGTTGAAGTAGCCGGGAACTATGGCTACCCCTTC
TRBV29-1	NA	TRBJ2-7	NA	CSVPSAGNYEQYF	TGCAGCGTCCCTTCCGCCGGTAACTACGAGCAGTACTTC
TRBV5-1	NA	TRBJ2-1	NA	CASSLGQAGNEQFF	TGCGCCAGCAGCTTAGGACAGGCGGGAAATGAGCAGTTCTTC
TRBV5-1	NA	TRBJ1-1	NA	CASSPDSARDTEAFF	TGCGCCAGCAGCCCCGACTCCGCGAGGGACACTGAAGCTTTCTTT
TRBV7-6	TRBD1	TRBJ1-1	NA	CASSLAGPRGRGLGDTEAFF	TGTGCCAGCAGCTTAGCGGGGCCCCGGGGCAGGGGGCTCGGGGACACTGAAGCTTTCTTT
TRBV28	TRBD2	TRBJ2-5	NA	CASSLGGVETQYF	TGTGCCAGCAGTTTGGGAGGGGTGGAGACCCAGTACTTC
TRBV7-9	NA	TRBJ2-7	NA	CASSMAGRDYEQYF	TGTGCCAGCAGCATGGCCGGCCGGGACTACGAGCAGTACTTC
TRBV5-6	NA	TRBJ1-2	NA	CASSWVSGGIYGYTF	TGTGCCAGCAGCTGGGTCTCTGGGGGGATCTATGGCTACACCTTC
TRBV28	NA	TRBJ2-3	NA	CASSPQGVSTDTQYF	TGTGCCAGCAGTCCCCAAGGGGTTAGCACAGATACGCAGTATTTT
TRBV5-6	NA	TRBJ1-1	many	CASSLTQLNTEAFF	TGTGCCAGCAGCTTGACACAATTGAACACTGAAGCTTTCTTT
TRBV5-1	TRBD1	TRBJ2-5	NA	CASRPTFGTGQETQYF	TGCGCCAGCAGGCCGACTTTCGGGACAGGACAAGAGACCCAGTACTTC
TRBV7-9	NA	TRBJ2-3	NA	CASSLAEGASDTQYF	TGTGCCAGCAGCTTAGCAGAAGGGGCTTCAGATACGCAGTATTTT
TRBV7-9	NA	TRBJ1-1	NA	CASSLDGGEGTEAFF	TGTGCCAGCAGCTTAGACGGGGGGGAGGGAACTGAAGCTTTCTTT
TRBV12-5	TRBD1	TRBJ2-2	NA	CASGQGQGASGELFF	TGTGCTAGTGGTCAGGGACAGGGGGCGTCCGGGGAGCTGTTTTTT
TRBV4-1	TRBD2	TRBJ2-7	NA	CASSQDEVAGEEQYF	TGCGCCAGCAGCCAAGATGAGGTAGCGGGGGAGGAGCAGTACTTC
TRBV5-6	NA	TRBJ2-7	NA	CASSFWLAIDYEQYF	TGTGCCAGCAGCTTTTGGCTAGCAATAGACTACGAGCAGTACTTC
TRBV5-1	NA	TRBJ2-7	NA	CASSTTGSYEQYF	TGCGCCAGCAGCACTACAGGGTCCTACGAGCAGTACTTC
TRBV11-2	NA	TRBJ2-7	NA	CASSLSHGPGSEQYF	TGTGCCAGCAGCTTGAGCCACGGGCCGGGGTCCGAGCAGTACTTC
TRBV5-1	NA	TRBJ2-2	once	CASSPDSPNTGELFF	TGCGCCAGCAGCCCGGACAGTCCGAACACCGGGGAGCTGTTTTTT
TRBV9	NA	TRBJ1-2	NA	CASSALATYGYTF	TGTGCCAGCAGCGCCTTGGCCACCTATGGCTACACCTTC
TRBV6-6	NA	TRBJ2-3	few	CASKSTVQSEYF	TGTGCCAGCAAGTCGACAGTCCAATCCGAGTATTTT
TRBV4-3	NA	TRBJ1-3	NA	CASSQDPVAGNTIYF	TGCGCCAGCAGCCAAGATCCGGTAGCCGGAAACACCATATATTTT
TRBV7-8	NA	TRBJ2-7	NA	CASSLRGQNYEQYF	TGTGCCAGCAGCTTACGCGGACAGAACTACGAGCAGTACTTC
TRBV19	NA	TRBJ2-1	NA	CASSQTQGFNEQFF	TGTGCCAGTAGCCAGACCCAGGGGTTTAATGAGCAGTTCTTC
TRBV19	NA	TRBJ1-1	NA	CASSIGRGGTEAFF	TGTGCCAGTAGTATCGGTCGGGGTGGCACTGAAGCTTTCTTT
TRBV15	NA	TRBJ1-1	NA	CATSRGTLRTEAFF	TGTGCCACCAGCAGAGGTACCCTGCGGACTGAAGCTTTCTTT
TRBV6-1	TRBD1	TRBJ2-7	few	CASSEVDRDEQYF	TGTGCCAGCAGTGAGGTTGACAGGGACGAGCAGTACTTC
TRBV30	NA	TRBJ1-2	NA	CAWSVVPGGYTF	TGTGCCTGGAGTGTGGTACCCGGGGGCTACACCTTC
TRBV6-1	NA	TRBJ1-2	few	CASRHREENGYTF	TGTGCCAGCAGACACAGGGAAGAGAATGGCTACACCTTC
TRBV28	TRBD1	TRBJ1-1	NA	CASNLGTGTNTEAFF	TGTGCCAGCAACCTAGGGACAGGGACTAACACTGAAGCTTTCTTT
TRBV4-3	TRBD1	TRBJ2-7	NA	CASSQDRVGGQDRYEQYF	TGCGCCAGCAGCCAAGATCGGGTCGGGGGACAGGACAGATACGAGCAGTACTTC